The clone carrying this T cell receptor beta chain appeared a few times. MiXCR was run by TCRdb on the 5' RACE reads, yielding one entry per CDR3 protein. In the table there are roughly 130,000 distinct CDR3 sequences, 17% of which are singletons. This CDR3 contains 14 residues. The V and J ends lost 0 bases and 8 bases respectively, with 11 bases between them. Germline V gene lookup returns CDR1 MNHEY and CDR2 SVGAGI. The record originates from a study of T-cell memory formation after mild COVID-19. Sample: PBMCs or a T cell subset sorted from them (not recorded which). The receptor was isolated from a man aged 18 to 30 who had mild COVID-19 (a few samples of this study predate the infection). Cell type and time point are not known. The chain links TRBV6-5 to TRBJ2-1; a possible D gene is TRBD2 (5 bases). The CDR3 coding sequence is TGTGCCAGCAGTTACTCGCTAGCCCAGGATGAGCAGTTCTTC. It specifies CASSYSLAQDEQFF.